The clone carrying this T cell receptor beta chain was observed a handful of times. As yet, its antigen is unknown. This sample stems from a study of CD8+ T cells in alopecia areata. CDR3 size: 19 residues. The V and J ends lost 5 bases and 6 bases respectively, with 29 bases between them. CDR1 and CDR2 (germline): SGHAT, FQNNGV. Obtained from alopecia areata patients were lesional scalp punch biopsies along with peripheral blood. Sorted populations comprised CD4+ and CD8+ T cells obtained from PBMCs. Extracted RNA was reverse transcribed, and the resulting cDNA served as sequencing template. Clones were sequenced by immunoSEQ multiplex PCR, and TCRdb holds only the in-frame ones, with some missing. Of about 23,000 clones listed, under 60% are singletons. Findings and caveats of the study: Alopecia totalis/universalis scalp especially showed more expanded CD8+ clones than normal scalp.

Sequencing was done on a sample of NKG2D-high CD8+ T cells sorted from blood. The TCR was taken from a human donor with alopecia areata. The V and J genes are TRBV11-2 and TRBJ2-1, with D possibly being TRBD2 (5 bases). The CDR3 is CASSPRIQSSFTIGNEQFF. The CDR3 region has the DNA TGTGCCAGCAGCCCAAGAATTCAATCTAGCTTCACGATAGGCAATGAGCAGTTCTTC.